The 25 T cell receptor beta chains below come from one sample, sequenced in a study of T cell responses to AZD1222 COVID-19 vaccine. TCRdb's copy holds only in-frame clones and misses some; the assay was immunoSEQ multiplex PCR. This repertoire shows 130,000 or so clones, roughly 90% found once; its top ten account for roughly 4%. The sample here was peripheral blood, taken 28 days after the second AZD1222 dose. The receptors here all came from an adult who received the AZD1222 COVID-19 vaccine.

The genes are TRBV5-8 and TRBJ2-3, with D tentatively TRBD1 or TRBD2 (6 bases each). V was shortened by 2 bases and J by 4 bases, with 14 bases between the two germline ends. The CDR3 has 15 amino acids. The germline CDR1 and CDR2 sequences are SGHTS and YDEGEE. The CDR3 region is CASSFGARGADTQYF. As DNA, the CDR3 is TGTGCCAGCAGCTTTGGAGCGAGGGGGGCAGATACGCAGTATTTT.

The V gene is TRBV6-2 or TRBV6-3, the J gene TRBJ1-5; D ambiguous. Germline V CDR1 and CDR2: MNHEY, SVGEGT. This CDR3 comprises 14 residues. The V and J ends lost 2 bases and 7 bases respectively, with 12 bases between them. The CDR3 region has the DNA TGTGCCAGCAGTTACGACGAGGAGACCCAGCCCCAGCATTTT. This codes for CASSYDEETQPQHF.

This chain's CDR3 is CASAPPRRAYNEQFF. CDR3 sequence (DNA): TGTGCCAGCGCCCCCCCGCGGAGAGCCTACAATGAGCAGTTCTTC. The J gene is TRBJ2-1, the V gene TRBV28; D is ambiguous. The CDR3 runs to 15 residues. CDR1 is MDHEN, CDR2 SYDVKM, per germline. The V and J ends lost 8 bases and 2 bases respectively, with 16 bases between them.

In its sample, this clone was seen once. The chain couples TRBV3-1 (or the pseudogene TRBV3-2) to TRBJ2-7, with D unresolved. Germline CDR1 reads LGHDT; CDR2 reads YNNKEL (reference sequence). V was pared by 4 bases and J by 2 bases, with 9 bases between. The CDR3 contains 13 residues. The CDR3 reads CASSRPAAYEQYF. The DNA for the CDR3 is TGTGCCAGCAGCCGACCCGCCGCCTACGAGCAGTACTTC.

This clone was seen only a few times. CDR3 coding DNA: TGTGCCAGCGGCATCAGGGGAGCCGGGGAGCTGTTTTTT. Translated: CASGIRGAGELFF. The chain has TRBV2 and TRBJ2-2, with D perhaps matching TRBD1 (6 bases). The V gene's germline CDR1 is SNHLY and CDR2 FYNNEI. This CDR3 comprises 13 residues. Trimming took 8 bases from V and 6 from J, leaving 13 bases between them.

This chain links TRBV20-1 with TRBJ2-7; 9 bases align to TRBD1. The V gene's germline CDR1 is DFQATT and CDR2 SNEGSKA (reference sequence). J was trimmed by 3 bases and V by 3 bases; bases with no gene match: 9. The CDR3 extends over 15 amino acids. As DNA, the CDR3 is TGCAGTGCTAGTCCTCTCCGGGGACAGGGCTACGAGCAGTACTTC. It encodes CSASPLRGQGYEQYF.

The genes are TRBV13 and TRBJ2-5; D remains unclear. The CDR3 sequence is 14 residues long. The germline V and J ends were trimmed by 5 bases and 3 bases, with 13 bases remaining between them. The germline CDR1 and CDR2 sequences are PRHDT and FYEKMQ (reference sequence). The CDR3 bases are TGTGCCAGCAGCAGGACGAGGCTGAAAGAGACCCAGTACTTC. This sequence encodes CASSRTRLKETQYF. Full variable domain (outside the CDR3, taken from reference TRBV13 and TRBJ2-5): AAGVIQSPRHLIKEKRETATLKCYPIPRHDTVYWYQQGPGQDPQFLISFYEKMQSDKGSIPDRFSAQQFSDYHSELNMSSLELGDSALYFCASSRTRLKETQYFGPGTRLLVL.

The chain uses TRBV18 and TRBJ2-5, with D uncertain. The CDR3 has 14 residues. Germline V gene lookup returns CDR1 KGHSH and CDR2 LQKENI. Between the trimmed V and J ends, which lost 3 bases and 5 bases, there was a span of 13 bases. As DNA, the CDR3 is TGTGCCAGCTCACCGGCTAGACCTCCCGAGACCCAGTACTTC. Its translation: CASSPARPPETQYF.

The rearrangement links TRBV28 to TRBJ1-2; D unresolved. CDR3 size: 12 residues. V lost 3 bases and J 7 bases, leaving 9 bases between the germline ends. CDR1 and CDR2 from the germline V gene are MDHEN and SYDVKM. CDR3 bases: TGTGCCAGCAGTTTTGCGGGGTCTGGCTACACCTTC. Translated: CASSFAGSGYTF.

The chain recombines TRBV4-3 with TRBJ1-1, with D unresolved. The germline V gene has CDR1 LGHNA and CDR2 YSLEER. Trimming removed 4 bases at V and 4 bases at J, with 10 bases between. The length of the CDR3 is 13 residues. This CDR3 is CASSPFLFTEAFF. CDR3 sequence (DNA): TGCGCCAGCAGCCCCTTCTTGTTCACTGAAGCTTTCTTT.

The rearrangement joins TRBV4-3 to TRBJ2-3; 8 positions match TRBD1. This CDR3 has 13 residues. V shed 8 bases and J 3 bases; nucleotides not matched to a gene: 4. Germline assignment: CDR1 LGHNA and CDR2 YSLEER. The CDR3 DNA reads TGCGCCAGCGGGCAGGGGGCAACAGATACGCAGTATTTT. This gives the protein CASGQGATDTQYF.

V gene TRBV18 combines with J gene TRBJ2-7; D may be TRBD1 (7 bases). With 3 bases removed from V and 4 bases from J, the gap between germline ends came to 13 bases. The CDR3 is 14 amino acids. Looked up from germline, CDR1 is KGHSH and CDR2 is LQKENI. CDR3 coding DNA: TGTGCCAGCTCACCCGCAGGGGGGACTTACGAGCAGTACTTC. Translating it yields CASSPAGGTYEQYF.

The CDR3 DNA reads TGCGCCAGCAGCCTTGCGGACCGACAAGATACGCAGTATTTT. The encoded protein is CASSLADRQDTQYF. V is TRBV5-1 and J is TRBJ2-3; no reliable D call. This CDR3 is 14 amino acids long. In germline, CDR1 is SGHRS, CDR2 YFSETQ. Between the trimmed V and J ends, which lost 4 bases and 5 bases, there was a span of 14 bases. Drawing the rest from reference TRBV5-1 and TRBJ2-3, the complete variable domain is KAGVTQTPRYLIKTRGQQVTLSCSPISGHRSVSWYQQTPGQGLQFLFEYFSETQRNKGNFPGRFSGRQFSNSRSEMNVSTLELGDSALYLCASSLADRQDTQYFGPGTRLTVL.

The DNA of the CDR3 is TGTGCCAGCAGGCGACAGGTACAACAGTTCTTC. Protein sequence: CASRRQVQQFF. The chain is built from TRBV2 and TRBJ2-1; D may be TRBD1 (6 bases). Germline V gene lookup returns CDR1 SNHLY and CDR2 FYNNEI. V was pared by 6 bases and J by 13 bases, with 13 bases between. This CDR3 comprises 11 residues.

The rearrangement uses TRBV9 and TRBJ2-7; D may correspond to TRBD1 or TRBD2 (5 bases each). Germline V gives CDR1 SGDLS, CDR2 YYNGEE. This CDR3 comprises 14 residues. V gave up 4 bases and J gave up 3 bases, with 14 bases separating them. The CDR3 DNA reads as TGTGCCAGCAGCACTTCCGGGACGAACTACGAGCAGTACTTC. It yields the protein CASSTSGTNYEQYF.

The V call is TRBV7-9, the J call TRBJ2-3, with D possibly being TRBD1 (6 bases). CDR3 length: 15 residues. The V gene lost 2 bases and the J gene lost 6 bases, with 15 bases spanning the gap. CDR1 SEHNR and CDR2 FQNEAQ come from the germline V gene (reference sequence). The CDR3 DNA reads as TGTGCCAGCAGCTTAAAAGGGGGTCTCATGGATACGCAGTATTTT. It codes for CASSLKGGLMDTQYF.

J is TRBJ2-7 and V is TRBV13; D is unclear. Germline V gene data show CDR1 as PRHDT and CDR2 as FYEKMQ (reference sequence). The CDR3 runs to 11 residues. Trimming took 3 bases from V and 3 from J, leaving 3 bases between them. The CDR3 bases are TGTGCCAGCAGCTTCCTCTACGAGCAGTACTTC. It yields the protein CASSFLYEQYF.

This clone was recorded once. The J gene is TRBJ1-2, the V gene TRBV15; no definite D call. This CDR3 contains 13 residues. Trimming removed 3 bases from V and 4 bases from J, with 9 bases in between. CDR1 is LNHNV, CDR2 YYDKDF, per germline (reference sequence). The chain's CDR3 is CATSSTNSYGYTF. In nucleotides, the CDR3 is TGTGCCACCAGCAGCACAAACAGCTATGGCTACACCTTC.

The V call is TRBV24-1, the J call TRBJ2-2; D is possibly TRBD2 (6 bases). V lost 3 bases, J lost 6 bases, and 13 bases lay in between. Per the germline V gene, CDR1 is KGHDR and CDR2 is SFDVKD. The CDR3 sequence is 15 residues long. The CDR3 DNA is TGTGCCACCAGTGATGGAACGGGAGAGGCCGGGGAGCTGTTTTTT. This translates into CATSDGTGEAGELFF.

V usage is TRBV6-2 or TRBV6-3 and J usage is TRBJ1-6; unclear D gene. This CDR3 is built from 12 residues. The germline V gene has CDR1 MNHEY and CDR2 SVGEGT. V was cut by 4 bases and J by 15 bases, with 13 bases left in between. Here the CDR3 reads CASSLKYSSLHF. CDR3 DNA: TGTGCCAGCAGTTTGAAGTACTCAAGCCTCCACTTT.

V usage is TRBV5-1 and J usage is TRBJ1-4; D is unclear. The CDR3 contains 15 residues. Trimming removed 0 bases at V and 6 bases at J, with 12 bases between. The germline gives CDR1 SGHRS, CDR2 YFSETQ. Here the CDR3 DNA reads TGCGCCAGCAGCTTGGGGTCTCGTTCCCATGAAAAACTGTTTTTT. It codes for CASSLGSRSHEKLFF.

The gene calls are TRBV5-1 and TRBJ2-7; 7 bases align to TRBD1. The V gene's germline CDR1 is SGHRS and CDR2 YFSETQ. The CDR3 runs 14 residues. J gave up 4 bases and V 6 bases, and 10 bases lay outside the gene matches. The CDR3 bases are TGCGCCAGCACATCCGGGACAGCACTATACGAGCAGTACTTC. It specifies CASTSGTALYEQYF.

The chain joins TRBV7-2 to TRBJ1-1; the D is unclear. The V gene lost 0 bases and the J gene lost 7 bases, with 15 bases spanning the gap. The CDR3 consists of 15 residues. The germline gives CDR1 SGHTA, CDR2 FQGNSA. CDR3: CASSLAPGAIIEAFF. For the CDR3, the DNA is TGTGCCAGCAGCTTAGCCCCGGGAGCGATAATTGAAGCTTTCTTT.

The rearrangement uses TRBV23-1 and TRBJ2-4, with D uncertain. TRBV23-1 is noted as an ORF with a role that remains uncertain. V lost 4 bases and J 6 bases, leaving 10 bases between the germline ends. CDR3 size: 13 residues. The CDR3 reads CASSLIRVNIQYF. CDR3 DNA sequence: TGCGCCAGCAGTCTTATTCGGGTAAACATTCAGTACTTC.

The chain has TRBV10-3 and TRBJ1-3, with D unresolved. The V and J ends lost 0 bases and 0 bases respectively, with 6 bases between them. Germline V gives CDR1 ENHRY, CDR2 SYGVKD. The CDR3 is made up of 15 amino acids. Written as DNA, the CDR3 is TGTGCCATCAGTGAGTCGTGGAGCTCTGGAAACACCATATATTTT. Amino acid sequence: CAISESWSSGNTIYF.